The 17 T cell receptor beta chains in this list originate from one sample, sequenced in a study of cytomegalovirus exposure and HLA in healthy donors. With 60 Vbeta and 13 Jbeta primers, the PCR was carried out. Sequencing was performed with immunoSEQ multiplex PCR; in TCRdb, only in-frame clones are kept and a portion is missing. The repertoire holds roughly 190,000 clones, with 82% as singletons. Sample: PBMCs. The receptor source for this set is a woman in her late teens or twenties in good health and CMV-seronegative.

The V and J genes are TRBV19 and TRBJ1-5; D unresolved. Germline lookup yields CDR1 LNHDA and CDR2 SQIVND (reference sequence). This CDR3 has 16 amino acids. V was pared by 7 bases and J by 4 bases, with 20 bases between. As DNA, the CDR3 is TGTGCCAGTACCACCAGAGGGCGGGTCGGTAATCAGCCCCAGCATTTT. Protein product: CASTTRGRVGNQPQHF.

J is TRBJ2-1 and V is TRBV7-6; perhaps TRBD1 as D (6 bases). Germline V CDR1 and CDR2: SGHVS, FNYEAQ. The CDR3 loop spans 14 amino acids. V gave up 1 base and J gave up 4 bases, with 8 bases separating them. Here the CDR3 DNA reads TGTGCCAGCAGCTTAGGGGACAAGTACAATGAGCAGTTCTTC. Translating gives CASSLGDKYNEQFF.

This clone was seen a single time. The CDR3 reads CASSVGAGGDLNEQFF. The CDR3 nucleotides read TGTGCCAGCAGCGTAGGGGCGGGAGGGGATCTTAATGAGCAGTTCTTC. The chain joins TRBV9 to TRBJ2-1; 9 bases are a match to TRBD2. In germline, CDR1 is SGDLS, CDR2 YYNGEE. The CDR3 totals 16 residues. V shed 0 bases, J shed 7 bases, and the junction held 8 bases outside the gene matches.

The chain recombines TRBV7-8 with TRBJ2-1; tentatively, D is TRBD2 (6 bases). Trimming pared 8 bases from V and 5 bases from J, leaving 7 bases between. Looked up from germline, CDR1 is SGHVS and CDR2 is FQNEAQ. The CDR3 length is 11 residues. Here the CDR3 DNA reads TGTGCCAGCCGGAGGGACAATGAGCAGTTCTTC. Its translation is CASRRDNEQFF.

The chain couples TRBV27 to TRBJ2-1, with TRBD2 as a possible D gene (5 bases). Trimming cost V 7 bases and J 4 bases, with 17 bases left between them. Germline assignment: CDR1 MNHEY and CDR2 SMNVEV (reference sequence). The length of the CDR3 is 15 residues. As DNA, the CDR3 is TGTGCCAGCAAATTAGAGGTCGGGGTTTACAATGAGCAGTTCTTC. The encoded protein is CASKLEVGVYNEQFF.

The J gene is TRBJ1-2, the V gene TRBV6-5, with D unresolved. Trimming pared 0 bases from V and 4 bases from J, leaving 12 bases between. CDR1 and CDR2 (germline): MNHEY, SVGAGI. The length of the CDR3 is 15 residues. CDR3 region: CASSYSRLSVYGYTF. The DNA of the CDR3 is TGTGCCAGCAGTTACTCACGACTCTCCGTCTATGGCTACACCTTC.

The chain recombines TRBV7-8 with TRBJ2-3; perhaps TRBD2 as D (5 bases). The CDR3 loop spans 16 amino acids. Germline V gene lookup returns CDR1 SGHVS and CDR2 FQNEAQ. The V end was cut by 9 bases, the J end by 4 bases, with 23 bases between. The CDR3 DNA follows: TGTGCCAGTGCGCCTGTTGTGGGAGACTTTTCAGATACGCAGTATTTT. Residues: CASAPVVGDFSDTQYF.

The chain is built from TRBV11-2 and TRBJ2-5; 7 nucleotides align to TRBD1. The length of the CDR3 is 13 residues. Germline V gene sequence: CDR1 SGHAT, CDR2 FQNNGV. Germline trimming cut 5 bases from V and 4 bases from J; bases unmatched to any gene: 4. The CDR3, as DNA: TGTGCCAGCAGCCCGACAGGGACAGAGACCCAGTACTTC. Encoded protein: CASSPTGTETQYF.

This chain joins TRBV7-9 and TRBJ2-7; the match to TRBD2 covers 15 bases. The CDR3 has 19 amino acids. CDR1 and CDR2 from the germline V gene are SEHNR and FQNEAQ (reference sequence). With 3 bases clipped from V and 4 bases from J, the junction kept 13 bases outside the gene matches. CDR3 coding DNA: TGTGCCAGCAGCTTCCCCCGGGGACTAGCGGGGGGTCTAATATACGAGCAGTACTTC. This gives the protein CASSFPRGLAGGLIYEQYF.

This clone has more than one count but fewer than ten. This chain links TRBV2 with TRBJ1-6; a weak D match, TRBD1 (5 bases). V lost 8 bases to trimming and J lost 14 bases, with 25 bases between them. The germline CDR1 and CDR2 sequences are SNHLY and FYNNEI. The length of the CDR3 is 15 residues. For the CDR3, the DNA is TGTGCCAGCGAGAGGGCGGGGGGGGTCTCACCCACCCTCCACTTT. Translated, it gives CASERAGGVSPTLHF.

This sequence joins TRBV6-1 and TRBJ1-5, with D possibly being TRBD1 (5 bases). Trimming stripped 8 bases from V and 0 bases from J, with 8 bases between. The CDR3 runs 13 residues. CDR1 MNHNS and CDR2 SASEGT come from the germline V gene. The CDR3 reads CASGRGSNQPQHF. The CDR3 DNA reads TGTGCCAGCGGGAGGGGTAGCAATCAGCCCCAGCATTTT.

The rearrangement joins TRBV5-1 to TRBJ2-2, with D tentatively TRBD2 (5 bases). Trimming removed 4 bases from V and 1 base from J, with 14 bases in between. The CDR3 is 16 residues long. Germline V lookup: CDR1 SGHRS, CDR2 YFSETQ. This chain's CDR3 is CASSASPGVNTGELFF. DNA for the CDR3: TGCGCCAGCAGCGCCTCTCCCGGGGTGAACACCGGGGAGCTGTTTTTT.

The chain is built from TRBV7-2 and TRBJ2-1; TRBD2 agrees at 12 bases. Unmatched junction bases numbered 9, after V lost 5 bases and J lost 4 bases. Germline CDR1 is SGHTA and CDR2 is FQGNSA. There are 17 residues in the CDR3. CDR3 bases: TGTGCCAGCAGCCCCCGTCCTAGCGGGGGGGCTTACAATGAGCAGTTCTTC. It codes for CASSPRPSGGAYNEQFF.

The genes are TRBV27 and TRBJ2-4, with 12 bases aligning to TRBD2. The CDR3 is 20 amino acids. CDR1 MNHEY and CDR2 SMNVEV come from the germline V gene (reference sequence). V lost 6 bases, J lost 0 bases, and 15 bases stayed unmatched. The CDR3 DNA sequence: TGTGCCAGCAGCTCCCCAGGACTAGCGGGGAGATCCCTAGCCAAAAACATTCAGTACTTC. It yields the protein CASSSPGLAGRSLAKNIQYF.

This chain connects TRBV28 to TRBJ1-4; D is ambiguous. V lost 5 bases, J lost 4 bases, and 5 bases lay in between. This CDR3 has 12 residues. Germline CDR1 is MDHEN and CDR2 is SYDVKM. CDR3 sequence reads: CASSQNNEKLFF. The CDR3 nucleotides read TGTGCCAGCAGTCAAAATAATGAAAAACTGTTTTTT.

Points on this clone: Different DNA sequences within this sample yield the same CDR3. CDR3 bases: TGCAGCGTTGGAGGTGGGGCCAACGTCCTGACTTTC. It yields the protein CSVGGGANVLTF. The chain employs TRBV29-1 and TRBJ2-6; D not certain. The CDR3 loop spans 12 amino acids. Trimming took off 4 bases at V and 3 bases at J, with 4 bases between the two ends. CDR1 and CDR2 (germline): SQVTM, ANQGSEA. The variable domain in full, completed from reference TRBV29-1 and TRBJ2-6, reads SAVISQKPSRDICQRGTSLTIQCQVDSQVTMMFWYRQQPGQSLTLIATANQGSEATYESGFVIDKFPISRPNLTFSTLTVSNMSPEDSSIYLCSVGGGANVLTFGAGSRLTVL.

The chain is built from TRBV2 and TRBJ2-7; TRBD1 agrees at 7 bases. CDR3 length equals 14 residues. The V segment lost 7 bases and the J segment 6 bases; nucleotides outside the gene matches: 12. Germline CDR1 and CDR2: SNHLY and FYNNEI. The chain's CDR3 is CASTLGEGAGEQYF. The CDR3 DNA is TGTGCCAGCACCCTCGGAGAGGGGGCAGGCGAGCAGTACTTC.